These T cell receptor beta chains were read from a single sample in a study of T cell changes during pregnancy in multiple sclerosis. TCRdb's copy holds only in-frame clones and misses some; the assay was immunoSEQ multiplex PCR. The sample has around 120,000 clones; approximately 93% are singletons. This specimen consisted of peripheral blood, obtained after pregnancy. All receptors come from a female donor with multiple sclerosis, enrolled in a pregnancy study. CDR3s include the opening cysteine and the closing phenylalanine or tryptophan. The D gene is left open where the match is weak. Not all rows give a size; the values are once, few, many and, for expanded clones, a class.

TRBV7-6,-,TRBJ2-2,-,CASSGTTGSTGELFF,TGTGCCAGCAGCGGAACCACAGGGTCCACCGGGGAGCTGTTTTTT
TRBV7-9,-,TRBJ2-5,-,CASSRTRGQPQETQYF,TGTGCCAGCAGCCGCACGCGGGGACAGCCACAAGAGACCCAGTACTTC
TRBV19,-,TRBJ1-2,TRBD1,CASRGGPYGYTF,TGTGCCAGTAGAGGGGGCCCGTATGGCTACACCTTC
TRBV6-5,few,TRBJ2-5,-,CASSFSPASGETQYF,TGTGCCAGCAGTTTCTCGCCGGCGTCCGGGGAGACCCAGTACTTC
TRBV4-1,-,TRBJ2-5,TRBD1,CASTGQEETQYF,TGCGCCAGCACGGGACAGGAAGAGACCCAGTACTTC
TRBV2,-,TRBJ2-2,TRBD1,CASSEDRANTGELFF,TGTGCCAGCAGCGAGGACAGGGCGAACACCGGGGAGCTGTTTTTT
TRBV30,-,TRBJ2-7,TRBD1,CAWSTGALEQYF,TGTGCCTGGAGCACAGGGGCTCTCGAGCAGTACTTC
TRBV10-3,-,TRBJ2-5,-,CAISESGGQETQYF,TGTGCCATCAGTGAGTCGGGGGGTCAAGAGACCCAGTACTTC
TRBV7-9,-,TRBJ2-1,-,CASSLDPAGEQFF,TGTGCCAGCAGCTTAGACCCAGCAGGTGAGCAGTTCTTC
TRBV14,-,TRBJ2-3,-,CASSPRGRGTDTQYF,TGTGCCAGCAGCCCCAGGGGGCGGGGGACAGATACGCAGTATTTT
TRBV6-5,-,TRBJ2-7,-,CASRDPTGVGYEQYF,TGTGCCAGCAGGGACCCGACAGGTGTTGGGTACGAGCAGTACTTC
TRBV6-5,-,TRBJ2-3,TRBD2,CASSYESGGVTDTQYF,TGTGCCAGCAGTTATGAGTCGGGGGGTGTCACAGATACGCAGTATTTT
TRBV6-5,-,TRBJ1-4,-,CASSPQGGAGEKLFF,TGTGCCAGCAGCCCCCAAGGAGGGGCGGGCGAAAAACTGTTTTTT
TRBV7-9,-,TRBJ2-2,-,CASGYSGGLGGELFF,TGTGCCAGCGGCTACTCCGGGGGACTGGGCGGGGAGCTGTTTTTT
TRBV2,-,TRBJ1-5,-,CASSVDGGSNQPQHF,TGTGCCAGCAGTGTGGATGGAGGCAGCAATCAGCCCCAGCATTTT
TRBV2,-,TRBJ1-4,TRBD1,CASTRQGEGEKLFF,TGTGCCAGCACCCGACAGGGTGAGGGTGAAAAACTGTTTTTT
TRBV5-4,-,TRBJ1-1,TRBD1,CASSSGQGTEAFF,TGTGCCAGCAGCTCTGGACAGGGCACTGAAGCTTTCTTT